This entry is about one T cell receptor beta chain. Its antigen remains unidentified. The input lacks base qualities; no much larger clone sits a single base away. From the cysteine up to the phenylalanine, the CDR3 has a length of 13 residues. The entry retains the CDR3 DNA only, 39 bases that are in frame from base 1. The germline V gene (reference sequence) specifies SGHNT as CDR1 and YYREEE as CDR2. V and J are truncated by 4 bases and 9 bases respectively, leaving an intervening sequence of 15 bases. The data belong to a study of cytomegalovirus exposure and HLA in healthy donors (dated by TCRdb to about 2017). Concerning the study at large: An earlier analysis of approximately 640 of the donors reported more than 250 Gb of sequence data and approximately 110 million unique TCR beta sequences from some 180 million T cells. Around 300 gigabases of sequencing data and tens of millions of unique TCR sequences were included in an early release covering roughly 700 HLA-typed donors. Of the roughly 400 genotyped donors, 75% to 85% were placed in the genetic ancestry cluster associated with self-reported Caucasian donors. The study aimed to test whether signatures of past pathogen exposure could be identified by cataloging public T cell receptors. The study used immunosequencing to profile the T cell repertoires of several hundred subjects and linked those repertoires to cytomegalovirus serostatus. Besides the first cohort of about 730 subjects, a separate validation cohort made up of about 120 different subjects was used. To predict cytomegalovirus infection status, the study combined high-throughput TCR immunosequencing, statistical association of individual TCRs with disease status, and machine learning. In a later analysis, previously published TCR beta repertoires from several hundred donors were re-analyzed and high-resolution HLA genotyping was added so that TCR occurrence patterns could be studied. The later analysis used no new phenotypic data to find candidate immune exposures, relying instead on TCR beta sequences and their occurrence across donors. An earlier analysis of some 600 of the donors applied high-throughput TCR beta sequencing to assess whether each TCR beta V gene segment acted as functional or pseudogenic. Donor age, sex, ethnicity and CMV serostatus were compiled alongside the repertoire data. A later genetic analysis took genome-wide SNP genotypes for about 65% of the 666 donors and used that subset as a discovery cohort. Every discovery cohort repertoire had been produced on one sequencing platform. HLA typing included class I and class II loci at four-digit resolution. The number of donors typed differed by locus, with about 629-640 for A, B, C, DRB1 and DQB1, roughly 520 for DQA1, 600 to 610 for DPA1, and 400 to 490 for DPB1. Five DR-DQ haplotypes were handled as single units for association and clustering, since linkage in the cohort was strong. Across under 500 genotyped donors of the cohort, an average of about 240,000 unique TCR beta nucleotide sequences per donor were sequenced, and roughly 18% of those sequences were non-productive.

Here is what the overall study found, with its caveats: A later analysis associated 16,951 TCR beta sequences with specific HLA alleles at a false discovery rate of 0.05. Because HLA typing was unavailable for some donors at each locus, only the typed subset was used in association tests. In a later analysis, most CMV-associated TCR beta chains were found to appear HLA-restricted, with HLA associations seemingly driven largely by CMV exposure. A further reported finding was that TCR beta sequences accurately predicted the HLA-A and HLA-B alleles for most subjects in the first cohort. The study gave a list of 150 to 200 TCR beta chains associated with cytomegalovirus. In a later genetic analysis, a missense DCLRE1C variant was associated with V-gene and J-gene trimming of TCR beta chains, and the association was replicated in an independent cohort. A later analysis found that HLA-associated TCR beta chains were more clonally expanded and had lower generation probabilities than equally common non-associated chains. According to a later analysis, parvovirus B19, influenza, CMV and Epstein-Barr virus appeared linked to several top co-occurrence clusters. Most TCR sequences were seen in very few donors, while some public TCRs were found in many individuals. Because counts were too low, about 18 rarely observed V segments, including chromosome 9 orphons, were left out of the earlier analysis of some 640 of the donors. Compared with the approximately 600-donor mean, donors in an Asian-associated ancestry cluster had fewer N-insertions in productive TCRs, according to a later genetic analysis. In vitro tests confirmed that a few of the cytomegalovirus-associated TCR beta chains recognize cytomegalovirus antigens. A cluster of highly shared sequence variants was judged likely to be a technical artifact of the sequencing pipeline. Linkage disequilibrium might explain the correlated functional status among segregating V segments, but an unknown experimental factor could not be ruled out. Broadly in line with IMGT annotations, most TCR beta V segments showed up in productive rearrangements about 87% or about 30% of the time in an earlier analysis of approximately 600 of the donors. Roughly uniform sequencing depth across donors was assumed in presence/absence analyses, although this assumption may not hold. Cytomegalovirus status was reported to be diagnosed by the classifier with high specificity and sensitivity in both the original and validation cohorts. Strong co-occurrence of HLA alleles, especially DR and DQ, made assigning TCR associations to individual alleles difficult. The cohort was sequenced for TCR beta chains only, and without alpha or paired-chain data the features that could be detected were limited. In a later analysis, TCR association rates were found to vary across HLA loci, with the most associated TCRs seen for DRB1 alleles and the fewest for HLA-C alleles. The only immune exposure information available for the cohort was CMV serostatus. According to the authors, the approach could potentially be generalized to other disease states and immunological phenotypes. The 87-base-pair reads could not distinguish some IMGT-functional V segments, including TRBV6-2 and TRBV6-3, so those segments were excluded.

In total, 600 or so healthy bone marrow donors made up the cohort. Cohort members were all nominally healthy when sampled, although unrecorded immune exposures were likely present. The donor was CMV seropositive and was included in the group of some 290 seropositive cohort members. Every donor gave a peripheral blood sample, and the peripheral blood mononuclear cells from that sample were used for TCR beta sequencing. The Qiagen DNeasy Blood Extraction Kit was used to extract genomic DNA from the blood cell samples. The library relied on the immunoSEQ multiplex PCR assay. For the multiplex PCR, a mixture combining 60 forward primers for TCR Vbeta segments and 13 reverse primers for TCR Jbeta segments was used. The CDR3 region of rearranged TCR beta genes was amplified from genomic DNA by a multiplex PCR assay. Amplified TCR beta libraries were sequenced as 87-base-pair reads on the Illumina HiSeq System. From the authors' description of their analysis: A later analysis tallied 75 million to 85 million unique TCR beta chains across the approximately 670 repertoires, and about 10 million of those chains were shared by two or more donors. A nearest-neighbor algorithm error-corrected the raw reads and collapsed the reads into unique sequences, merging closely related sequences to remove PCR and sequencing errors. To assign V, D and J gene segments, CDR3 sequences were aligned to IMGT reference sequences. For a sequence to be retained, a match of at least six nucleotides was required to both a V gene segment and a J gene segment. Rearrangements were called productive when the CDR3 lacked stop codons and stayed in frame with V and J; all others were non-productive. Following IMGT convention, CDR3 was defined as the stretch from the second conserved V-encoded cysteine up to the conserved J-encoded phenylalanine. The earlier analysis of 500 to 650 of the donors excluded any sequence lacking an unambiguous match to a single V gene segment. In an earlier analysis of several hundred of the donors, V segments were called functional above 56.7% productive rearrangements and were called segregating when the between-donor standard deviation exceeded 5%. A statistical classification framework was developed to diagnose cytomegalovirus status using the catalog of TCR beta chain sequences. A later analysis assigned V and J genes by comparing TCR nucleotide sequences with IMGT/GENE-DB human TR gene sequences. Using the TCRdist pipeline, a later analysis assigned CDR3 sequences along with most-parsimonious VDJ recombination scenarios. In a later analysis, every TCR beta chain was defined by the combination of its CDR3 amino acid sequence and its V-gene family, and reads without a unique V-gene family were dropped. In a later analysis, 500 to 700 highly shared, low-generation-probability nucleotide sequences were removed to address suspected cross-contamination and a sequencing artifact. In a later analysis, a clonal expansion index for each public chain was calculated from normalized within-repertoire ranks of inferred template counts. Generation probabilities in a later analysis came from a VDJ recombination model fitted to out-of-frame rearrangements, and those results were checked against IGoR. In a later analysis, hypergeometric tests were used to score TCR-TCR, TCR-HLA and TCR-CMV co-occurrence, with a repertoire-size bias correction applied to TCR pairs. A later analysis estimated false discovery rates by permuting HLA or CMV assignments 20 times. In a later analysis, co-occurring TCRs were grouped with DBSCAN, and TCRdist sequence similarity was added when clustering was performed within HLA-allele-positive subsets. Co-occurrence clustering excluded repertoires with fewer than 30,000 or more than 120,000 public chains, plus five with anomalous nucleotide sharing. Entries here come from immuneACCESS through TCRdb and include only in-frame sequences with V and J called. Some clones fail to appear in such tables; in the studies checked, an unresolved V gene covers under half of the shortfall, and the cause of the remainder is unknown. V and J calls plus clone size are reproduced from that table; the DNA served to infer D and trimming. For this sample there are 120,000 or so clones; around 78% appear just once. About 19% of the sample goes to the ten largest clones.

Sequences were obtained from PBMCs. The V and J segments used are TRBV5-4 and TRBJ2-3; the D gene cannot be named for sure. This TCR was sampled from a man in his late teens or twenties in good health and CMV-seropositive. The DNA reads TGTGCCAGCAGCCCGACCGAGGAGTCGACGCAGTATTTT. It encodes CASSPTEESTQYF.